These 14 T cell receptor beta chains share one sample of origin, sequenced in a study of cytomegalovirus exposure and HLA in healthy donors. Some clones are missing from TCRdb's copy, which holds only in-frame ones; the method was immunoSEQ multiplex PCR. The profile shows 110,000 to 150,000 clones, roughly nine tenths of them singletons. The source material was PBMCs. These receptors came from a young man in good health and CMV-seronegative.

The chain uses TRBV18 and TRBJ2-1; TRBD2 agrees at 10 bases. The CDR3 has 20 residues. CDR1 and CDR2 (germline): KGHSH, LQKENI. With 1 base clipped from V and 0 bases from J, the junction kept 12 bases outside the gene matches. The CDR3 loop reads CASSPRRLASGSSSYNEQFF. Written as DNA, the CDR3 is TGTGCCAGCTCACCACGTCGTCTCGCTAGCGGGAGTAGCTCCTACAATGAGCAGTTCTTC.

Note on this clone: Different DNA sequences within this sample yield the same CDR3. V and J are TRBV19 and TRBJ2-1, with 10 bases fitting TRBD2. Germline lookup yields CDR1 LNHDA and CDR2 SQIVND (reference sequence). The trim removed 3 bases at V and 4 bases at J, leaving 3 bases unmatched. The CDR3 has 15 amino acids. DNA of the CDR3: TGTGCCAGTAGTATCCGGACTAGCGGATACAATGAGCAGTTCTTC. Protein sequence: CASSIRTSGYNEQFF. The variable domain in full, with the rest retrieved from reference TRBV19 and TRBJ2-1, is DGGITQSPKYLFRKEGQNVTLSCEQNLNHDAMYWYRQDPGQGLRLIYYSQIVNDFQKGDIAEGYSVSREKKESFPLTVTSAQKNPTAFYLCASSIRTSGYNEQFFGPGTRLTVL.

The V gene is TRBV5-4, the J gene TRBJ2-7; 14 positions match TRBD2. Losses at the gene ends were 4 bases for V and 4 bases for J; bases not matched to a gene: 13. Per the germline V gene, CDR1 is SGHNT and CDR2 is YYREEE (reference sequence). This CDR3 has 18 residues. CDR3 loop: CASSPTLGLAGEGYEQYV. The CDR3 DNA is TGTGCCAGCAGCCCTACCCTGGGACTAGCGGGAGAGGGTTACGAGCAGTACGTC.

The CDR3 bases are TGCGCCAGCAGCTTGAGGACAGGGTGGGCAAGTGGAAACACCATATATTTT. The encoded protein is CASSLRTGWASGNTIYF. This rearrangement joins TRBV5-1 to TRBJ1-3; 8 bases agree with TRBD1. The CDR3 extends over 17 amino acids. Germline lookup yields CDR1 SGHRS and CDR2 YFSETQ. The J segment lost 3 bases and the V segment lost 1 base, leaving 9 bases of the junction unmatched.

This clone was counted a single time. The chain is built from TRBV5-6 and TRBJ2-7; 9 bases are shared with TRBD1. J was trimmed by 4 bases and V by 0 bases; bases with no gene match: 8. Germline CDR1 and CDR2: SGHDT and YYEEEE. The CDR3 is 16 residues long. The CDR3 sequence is CASSLGFGTGSYEQYV. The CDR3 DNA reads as TGTGCCAGCAGCTTGGGATTCGGGACAGGGTCTTACGAGCAGTACGTC.

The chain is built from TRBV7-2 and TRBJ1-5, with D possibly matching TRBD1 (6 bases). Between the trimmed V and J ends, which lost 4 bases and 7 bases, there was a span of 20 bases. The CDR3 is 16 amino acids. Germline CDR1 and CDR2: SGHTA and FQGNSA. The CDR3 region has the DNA TGTGCCAGCAGCTCAGAAAGTGGGGGGGCTGAACAGCCCCAGCATTTT. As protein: CASSSESGGAEQPQHF.

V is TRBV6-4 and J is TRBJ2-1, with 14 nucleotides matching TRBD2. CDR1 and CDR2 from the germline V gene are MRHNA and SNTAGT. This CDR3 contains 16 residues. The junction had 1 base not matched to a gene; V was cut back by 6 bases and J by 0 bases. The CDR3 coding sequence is TGTGCCAGCAGCGGACTAGCGGGGGGCTCCTACAATGAGCAGTTCTTC. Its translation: CASSGLAGGSYNEQFF.

The CDR3 DNA follows: TGTGCCAGCAGTTACTCGGGACTCAAAGGCAGCGAGCAGTTCTTC. It translates to CASSYSGLKGSEQFF. This chain links TRBV6-7 with TRBJ2-1, with a tentative D call TRBD2 (6 bases). TRBV6-7 is assigned to the ORF class and has an uncertain function. The CDR3 covers 15 residues. The V end was cut by 0 bases, the J end by 10 bases, with 16 bases between.

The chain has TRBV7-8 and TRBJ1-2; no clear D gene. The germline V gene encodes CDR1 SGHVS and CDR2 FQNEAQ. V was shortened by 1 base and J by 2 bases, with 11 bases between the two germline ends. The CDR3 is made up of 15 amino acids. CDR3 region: CASSLGSIINYGYTF. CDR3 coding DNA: TGTGCCAGCAGCTTAGGGAGCATCATAAACTATGGCTACACCTTC.

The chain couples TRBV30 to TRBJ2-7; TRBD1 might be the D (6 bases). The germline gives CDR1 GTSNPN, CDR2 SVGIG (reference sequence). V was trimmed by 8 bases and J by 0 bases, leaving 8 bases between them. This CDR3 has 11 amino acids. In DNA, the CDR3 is TGTGCCGGGACACACTCCTACGAGCAGTACTTC. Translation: CAGTHSYEQYF.

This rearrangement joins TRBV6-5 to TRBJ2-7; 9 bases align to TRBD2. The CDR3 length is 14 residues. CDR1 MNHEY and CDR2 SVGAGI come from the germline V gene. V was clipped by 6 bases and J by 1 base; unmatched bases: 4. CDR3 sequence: CASRIAGESYEQYF. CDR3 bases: TGTGCCAGCAGGATAGCGGGGGAGTCCTACGAGCAGTACTTC.

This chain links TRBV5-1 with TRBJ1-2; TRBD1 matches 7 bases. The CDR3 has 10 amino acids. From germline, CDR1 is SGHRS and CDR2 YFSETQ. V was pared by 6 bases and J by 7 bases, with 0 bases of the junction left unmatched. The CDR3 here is CASNRGGYTF. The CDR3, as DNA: TGCGCCAGCAACAGGGGTGGCTACACCTTC.

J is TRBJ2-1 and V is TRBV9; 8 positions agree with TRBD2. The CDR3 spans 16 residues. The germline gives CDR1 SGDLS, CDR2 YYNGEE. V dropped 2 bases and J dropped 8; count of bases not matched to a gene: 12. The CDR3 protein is CASSVGHGRGIDEQFF. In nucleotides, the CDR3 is TGTGCCAGCAGCGTGGGCCACGGGAGGGGTATCGATGAGCAGTTCTTC.

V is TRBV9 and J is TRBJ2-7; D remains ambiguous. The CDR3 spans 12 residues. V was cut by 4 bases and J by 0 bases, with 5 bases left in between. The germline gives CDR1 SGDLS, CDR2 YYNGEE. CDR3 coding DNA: TGTGCCAGCAGCAACAGCTCCTACGAGCAGTACTTC. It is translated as CASSNSSYEQYF.